The rows below give T cell receptor beta chains drawn from one sample of a study of blood T cell repertoires in COVID-19. Sequencing was performed with immunoSEQ multiplex PCR; in TCRdb, only in-frame clones are kept and a portion is missing. The table includes around 150,000 clones, roughly 90% detected once. Sequenced material: peripheral blood. The receptors shown here come from a man aged 25-45 years with COVID-19, enrolled during active disease. CDR3s include the opening cysteine and the closing phenylalanine or tryptophan. D genes are given only for firm matches. Rows give clone size only sometimes, using once, few, many, or a class for an expanded clone.

D | J | V | size | CDR3 | DNA
NA | TRBJ2-1 | TRBV30 | NA | CARRPRSSTEQFF | TGTGCCAGGAGGCCCCGGAGTTCCACTGAGCAGTTCTTC
NA | TRBJ2-3 | TRBV29-1 | once | CSVAGPSGTDTQYF | TGCAGCGTTGCCGGACCCAGCGGGACAGATACGCAGTATTTT
TRBD2 | TRBJ2-1 | TRBV4-3 | once | CASSQAFLAGGIDEQFF | TGCGCCAGCAGCCAAGCCTTCCTAGCGGGAGGTATCGATGAGCAGTTCTTC
NA | TRBJ2-2 | TRBV9 | NA | CASSAPHSVNTGELFF | TGTGCCAGCAGCGCCCCCCATAGCGTGAACACCGGGGAGCTGTTTTTT
TRBD1 | TRBJ1-2 | TRBV7-2 | once | CASSLASGQGTLGGYTF | TGTGCCAGCAGCTTAGCGTCGGGACAGGGTACTCTAGGTGGCTACACCTTC
TRBD2 | TRBJ2-2 | TRBV2 | NA | CASSESREGGTGELFF | TGTGCCAGCAGTGAATCGCGGGAGGGCGGCACCGGGGAGCTGTTTTTT
NA | TRBJ1-2 | TRBV6-5 | NA | CASAPGYGYTF | TGTGCCAGTGCCCCGGGCTATGGCTACACCTTC
NA | TRBJ2-5 | TRBV18 | NA | CASSPWGGSSQETQYF | TGTGCCAGCTCACCATGGGGGGGCTCGAGCCAAGAGACCCAGTACTTC
NA | TRBJ1-5 | TRBV2 | NA | CASSVNRDLEPQHF | TGTGCCAGCAGTGTCAACAGGGACCTTGAGCCCCAGCATTTT
TRBD1 | TRBJ1-2 | TRBV18 | NA | CASSPWTGTYYNYGYTF | TGTGCCAGCTCACCGTGGACAGGTACCTACTATAACTATGGCTACACCTTC
NA | TRBJ1-6 | TRBV27 | NA | CASSLFENSPLHF | TGTGCCAGCAGTTTATTCGAGAATTCACCCCTCCACTTT
NA | TRBJ2-3 | TRBV4-2 | NA | CASSQEWYGRGADTQYF | TGTGCCAGCAGCCAAGAGTGGTACGGGAGAGGGGCAGATACGCAGTATTTT
NA | TRBJ1-1 | TRBV4-2 | few | CASSQVTGRTEAFF | TGTGCCAGCAGCCAGGTGACGGGGAGGACTGAAGCTTTCTTT
NA | TRBJ1-3 | TRBV28 | once | CASTRGGPGNTIYF | TGTGCCAGCACCCGCGGCGGGCCGGGAAACACCATATATTTT
NA | TRBJ1-5 | TRBV7-2 | once | CASSLGGYSNQPQHF | TGTGCCAGCAGCTTAGGCGGATATAGCAATCAGCCCCAGCATTTT
TRBD1 | TRBJ1-2 | TRBV28 | NA | CASSLRGRGYGYTF | TGTGCCAGCAGCCTTAGGGGGCGCGGGTATGGCTACACCTTC
TRBD2 | TRBJ2-3 | TRBV3-1/TRBV3-2 | NA | CASSRGSGGGAADTQYF | TGTGCCAGCAGCCGAGGCAGTGGCGGGGGGGCGGCAGATACGCAGTATTTT
NA | TRBJ1-2 | TRBV3-1/TRBV3-2 | NA | CASSQAGGGGLNYGYTF | TGTGCCAGCAGCCAAGCCGGTGGGGGGGGTCTCAACTATGGCTACACCTTC
NA | TRBJ1-6 | TRBV13 | NA | CASSLVAGDYNSPLHF | TGTGCCAGCAGCTTAGTGGCAGGGGACTATAATTCACCCCTCCACTTT
TRBD1 | TRBJ2-2 | TRBV5-1 | NA | CASSHQGDTGELFF | TGCGCCAGCAGTCATCAGGGGGACACCGGGGAGCTGTTTTTT
NA | TRBJ2-1 | TRBV7-9 | few | CASSLGLTPYNEQFF | TGTGCCAGCAGCCTTGGACTAACACCTTACAATGAGCAGTTCTTC
NA | TRBJ2-3 | TRBV7-9 | NA | CASSLSMDTQYF | TGTGCCAGCAGCTTATCTATGGATACGCAGTATTTT
TRBD1 | TRBJ1-2 | TRBV11-2 | NA | CASSPQGVIRNYGYTF | TGTGCCAGCAGCCCACAGGGGGTGATTAGAAACTATGGCTACACCTTC
TRBD2 | TRBJ2-3 | TRBV9 | NA | CASSVEAGLTDTQYF | TGTGCCAGCAGCGTAGAAGCGGGGTTGACGGATACGCAGTATTTT
TRBD2 | TRBJ2-2 | TRBV9 | NA | CASSVVSGGAWVTGELFF | TGTGCCAGCAGCGTAGTTAGCGGGGGGGCCTGGGTCACCGGGGAGCTGTTTTTT
TRBD1 | TRBJ2-6 | TRBV29-1 | NA | CSVTGAGANVLTF | TGCAGCGTGACAGGGGCTGGGGCCAACGTCCTGACTTTC
NA | TRBJ2-1 | TRBV12-3/TRBV12-4 | once | CASSRYNEQFF | TGTGCCAGCAGTCGGTACAATGAGCAGTTCTTC
TRBD1 | TRBJ1-5 | TRBV6-5 | NA | CASSPTGTGRQPQHF | TGTGCCAGCAGCCCCACCGGGACAGGGCGTCAGCCCCAGCATTTT
TRBD1 | TRBJ1-2 | TRBV2 | NA | CASSGGTGNYGYTF | TGTGCCAGCAGTGGCGGGACAGGGAACTATGGCTACACCTTC
TRBD1 | TRBJ1-2 | TRBV6-2/TRBV6-3 | NA | CASSYGGTGEGYTF | TGTGCCAGCAGTTACGGTGGAACAGGGGAAGGCTACACCTTC
NA | TRBJ2-4 | TRBV18 | NA | CASSPPGGGINIQYF | TGTGCCAGCTCACCACCAGGAGGGGGCATAAACATTCAGTACTTC
NA | TRBJ2-2 | TRBV11-1 | NA | CASSLVQGGTGELFF | TGTGCCAGCAGCTTAGTTCAGGGGGGCACCGGGGAGCTGTTTTTT
NA | TRBJ2-7 | TRBV6-5 | NA | CASSYLEEQYF | TGTGCCAGCAGTTATTTGGAGGAGCAGTACTTC
TRBD1 | TRBJ1-1 | TRBV19 | NA | CASSMRGQLNTEAFF | TGTGCCAGTAGTATGCGGGGACAGCTGAACACTGAAGCTTTCTTT
NA | TRBJ1-1 | TRBV6-5 | NA | CASSYGQQGPPFEAFF | TGTGCCAGCAGTTACGGTCAACAGGGCCCACCTTTTGAAGCTTTCTTT
TRBD2 | TRBJ2-1 | TRBV4-1 | once | CASSQASGADNEQFF | TGCGCCAGCAGCCAAGCTAGCGGGGCTGACAATGAGCAGTTCTTC
NA | TRBJ2-7 | TRBV19 | NA | CASSRDNYEQYF | TGTGCCAGTAGTAGGGACAACTACGAGCAGTACTTC
TRBD1 | TRBJ1-6 | TRBV27 | NA | CASSLARGASPLHF | TGTGCCAGCAGTTTGGCCAGGGGGGCTTCACCCCTCCACTTT
TRBD1 | TRBJ1-2 | TRBV6-5 | NA | CASSKDRGLYGYTF | TGTGCCAGCTCGAAGGACAGGGGATTGTATGGCTACACCTTC
TRBD1 | TRBJ2-7 | TRBV6-5 | NA | CASSYAGTGGYEQYF | TGTGCCAGCAGTTACGCCGGGACAGGGGGGTACGAGCAGTACTTC
TRBD1 | TRBJ1-2 | TRBV7-3 | NA | CASSLGQEGYTF | TGTGCCAGCAGCTTGGGACAGGAGGGCTACACCTTC
NA | TRBJ2-7 | TRBV7-8 | many | CASSLGSAAYEQYF | TGTGCCAGCAGCTTAGGGAGCGCTGCCTACGAGCAGTACTTC
NA | TRBJ1-1 | TRBV21-1 | NA | CASSPIRQQENTEAFF | TGTGCCAGCAGCCCAATTCGACAGCAAGAGAACACTGAAGCTTTCTTT
NA | TRBJ2-7 | TRBV9 | NA | CASSPVTFATYEQYF | TGTGCCAGCAGCCCCGTTACTTTTGCGACCTACGAGCAGTACTTC